This T cell receptor beta chain was identified in a study of yellow fever vaccine responses in identical twins. As concerns this clonotype: Antigen: not known.

TCRdb re-called the RT-PCR reads with MiXCR, one entry per CDR3 protein. The sample carries approximately 12,000 distinct CDR3 sequences, almost 85% recorded once. Germline V gives CDR1 MNHEY, CDR2 SMNVEV (reference sequence). Trimming pared 6 bases from V and 8 bases from J, leaving 20 bases between. This CDR3 is 14 amino acids long. Study-level points and caveats: Vaccine-induced T cell responses in twins were reportedly observed to appear partly convergent, partly personalized.

The chain couples TRBV27 to TRBJ2-7; D is uncertain. The clonotype originates from a woman between 18 and 29 years old who received the yellow fever vaccine. The sample was T cells from blood (PBMCs), unsorted or a sorted subset (not recorded which), taken before or after yellow fever vaccination (not recorded which). In DNA, the CDR3 is TGTGCCAGCAGATCACCGGGCCCTATAAACCAGCAGTACTTC. Translation gives CASRSPGPINQQYF.